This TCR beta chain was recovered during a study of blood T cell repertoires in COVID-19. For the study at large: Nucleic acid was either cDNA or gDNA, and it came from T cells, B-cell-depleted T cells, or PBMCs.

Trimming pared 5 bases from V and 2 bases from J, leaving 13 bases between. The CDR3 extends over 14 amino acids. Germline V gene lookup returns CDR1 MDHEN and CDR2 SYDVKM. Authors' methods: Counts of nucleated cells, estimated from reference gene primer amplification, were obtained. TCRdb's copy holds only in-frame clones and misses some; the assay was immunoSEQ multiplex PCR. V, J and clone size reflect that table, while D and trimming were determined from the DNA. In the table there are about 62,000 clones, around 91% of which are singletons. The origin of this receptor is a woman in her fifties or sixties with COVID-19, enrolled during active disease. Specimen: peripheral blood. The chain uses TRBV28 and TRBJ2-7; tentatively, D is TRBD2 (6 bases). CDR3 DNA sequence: TGTGCCAGCAGTATGGGGGGACGGACCTACGAGCAGTACTTC. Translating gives CASSMGGRTYEQYF.